This T cell receptor beta chain was sequenced in a study of T-cell reconstitution after alpha-beta-depleted transplantation in children. Study-wide results and limits: Day-60 TCRbeta diversity that was high in some patients was derived from surviving recipient T cells and thymic progenitors. Several hundred rapidly expanded clones from non-depleted graft cells reportedly supplied alpha-beta T cells about two months post-transplant. One year post-transplant, T-cell counts and diversity were largely derived from T cells produced anew.

This clonotype was picked up a small number of times. Its antigen is undetermined. The CDR3 is made up of 15 amino acids. Germline lookup yields CDR1 SGHNT and CDR2 YYREEE (reference sequence). V was shortened by 4 bases and J by 7 bases, with 17 bases between the two germline ends. Unique molecular identifiers were incorporated into the prepared TCRbeta library. TCRdb recomputed calls from the PCR reads with MiXCR, one row per CDR3 protein. Altogether 600,000 or so distinct CDR3 sequences are present, roughly 23% being singletons, with the ten largest covering about 14%. The specimen was PBMCs, mostly from graft donor cells, collected 360 days after TCRalphabeta/CD19-depleted stem cell transplant. The genes are TRBV5-4 and TRBJ2-2; possibly TRBD2 for D (7 bases). The TCR sequence derives from a boy under two years old who had a stem cell transplant for acute myeloid leukemia, so the T cells may come from the graft donor. The CDR3 nucleotides are TGTGCCAGCAGCGCCAGGGAGGGGGTCAACGGGGAGCTGTTTTTT. Encoded protein: CASSAREGVNGELFF.